This T cell receptor (beta chain) was identified during a study of T cell repertoires in aging, cancer and after chemotherapy. Multiplex touch-down PCR with TRB-A/B primers amplified rearranged V-D-J TRB sequences. TCRdb analysed the multiplex PCR reads with MiXCR anew, one entry per CDR3 protein. The sample holds roughly 8,600 distinct CDR3 sequences, 32% seen once. A few counts support this clonotype. Amplification of TCR beta used genomic DNA extracted from peripheral blood. The sequenced sample consisted of blood. This TCR derives from a human donor in good health.

CDR3 coding DNA: TGTGCCAGCAGCCTTGACGGTTACTCTGGAAACACCATATATTTT. Its translation is CASSLDGYSGNTIYF. The chain carries TRBV5-6 and TRBJ1-3, with D hard to call. V lost 4 bases and J lost 0, with 11 bases in between. The CDR3 consists of 15 residues. Germline V gene lookup returns CDR1 SGHDT and CDR2 YYEEEE.